The clone carrying this T cell receptor beta chain appeared a few times. What it binds is unknown. V lost 4 bases to trimming and J lost 4 bases, with 11 bases between them. CDR3 length: 13 amino acids. Per the germline V gene, CDR1 is SGDLS and CDR2 is YYNGEE. The TCR beta CDR3 regions underwent amplification using RNA transcripts as the source. HTBI primers drove first-round RT-PCR of the TCR CDR3. TCRdb re-called the multiplex PCR reads through MiXCR, storing one row per CDR3 protein. The data show about 480,000 distinct CDR3 sequences, 14% seen once. This entry comes from a study of T cells in Graves' hyperthyroidism and ophthalmopathy. Over 18 months, lack of ophthalmopathy progression marked Graves' hyperthyroidism as stable. Whole-study findings and limits: The model anticipated ophthalmopathy a median about 6.5 months pre-onset. Through a model of 13 V-J features, ophthalmopathy was separated from stable hyperthyroidism.

Sequenced input: blood. This clonotype originated in a young woman with Graves' hyperthyroidism. The chain recombines TRBV9 with TRBJ1-1; no firm D call. Here the CDR3 DNA reads TGTGCCAGCAGCACCTGGGGAGGCACTGAAGCTTTCTTT. It yields the protein CASSTWGGTEAFF.